The 10 T cell receptor beta chains below come from one sample, sequenced in a study of persistence of HIV-infected CD4 T cells. The libraries were made with immunoSEQ version 4 in survey mode. TCRdb's copy holds only in-frame clones and misses some; the assay was immunoSEQ multiplex PCR. This repertoire shows roughly 34,000 clones, over 80% found once; its top ten account for 5% to 7%. Their antigen targets remain unknown. Lysates of CMV-infected fibroblasts at around 9.9 ug/mL stimulated these cells. CD40L/CD69 double-negative CD45RO-high memory CD4+ T cells were collected. Sequencing was performed on CD4+ T cells sorted from PBMCs after approximately 19-hour stimulation, taken from a patient who received antiretroviral therapy. These receptors were collected from an adult woman with HIV who was CMV-seropositive.

The chain joins TRBV5-4 to TRBJ2-7; a weak D match, TRBD1 (6 bases). The CDR3 runs 17 residues. Between the trimmed V and J ends, which lost 3 bases and 1 base, there was a span of 20 bases. Germline V gives CDR1 SGHNT, CDR2 YYREEE (reference sequence). The CDR3 nucleotides are TGTGCCAGCAGCTCCGCTCCTGGGACATTTGGTTCCTACGAGCAGTACTTC. Translated, it gives CASSSAPGTFGSYEQYF.

A single count supports this clone. The V and J genes are TRBV15 and TRBJ1-5, with D unclear. The CDR3 runs 15 residues. V was pared by 0 bases and J by 5 bases, with 11 bases between. Germline values: CDR1 LNHNV, CDR2 YYDKDF (reference sequence). CDR3 sequence: CATSRDTWMDQPQHF. The CDR3 DNA follows: TGTGCCACCAGCAGAGATACGTGGATGGATCAGCCCCAGCATTTT.

This chain joins TRBV5-1 and TRBJ2-5; D is ambiguous. This CDR3 contains 15 residues. Trimming cost V 0 bases and J 2 bases, with 11 bases left between them. Looked up from germline, CDR1 is SGHRS and CDR2 is YFSETQ. The chain's CDR3 is CASSLGSSVQETQYF. The CDR3 region has the DNA TGCGCCAGCAGCTTGGGGAGCTCGGTACAAGAGACCCAGTACTTC.

The chain is built from TRBV19 and TRBJ1-2; 10 nucleotides align to TRBD1. In germline, CDR1 is LNHDA, CDR2 SQIVND (reference sequence). After removal of 4 bases from V and 7 bases from J, the junction contained 3 bases not matched to a gene. The CDR3 loop spans 13 amino acids. As DNA, the CDR3 is TGTGCCAGTAGTAGACAGGGGGCGCGTGGCTACACCTTC. Translation: CASSRQGARGYTF.

This clone was recorded a few times. V is TRBV15 and J is TRBJ2-5, with D possibly TRBD2 on 5 matching bases. V gave up 3 bases and J gave up 7 bases, with 15 bases separating them. CDR3 length: 14 residues. Germline values: CDR1 LNHNV, CDR2 YYDKDF (reference sequence). DNA of the CDR3: TGTGCCACCAGCAGCGGATCCGGGATAACGACCCAGTACTTC. Protein product: CATSSGSGITTQYF.

This chain links TRBV10-3 with TRBJ1-1; D not resolved. Deletions cut 2 bases from V and 0 bases from J, with 13 bases between. This CDR3 is built from 16 residues. Germline values: CDR1 ENHRY, CDR2 SYGVKD. This chain's CDR3 is CAISEGGRIMNTEAFF. CDR3 nucleotides: TGTGCCATCAGTGAGGGTGGGCGGATAATGAACACTGAAGCTTTCTTT.

The V call is TRBV5-1, the J call TRBJ2-1; TRBD2 agrees at 9 bases. Losses at the gene ends were 3 bases for V and 5 bases for J; bases not matched to a gene: 6. Germline-derived CDR1 and CDR2 are SGHRS and YFSETQ. The CDR3 extends over 15 amino acids. CDR3 amino acids: CASSWRLAANNEQFF. CDR3 bases: TGCGCCAGCAGCTGGAGACTAGCGGCCAACAATGAGCAGTTCTTC.

This chain joins TRBV2 and TRBJ1-5; 9 bases are shared with TRBD1. The V and J ends lost 3 bases and 4 bases, in that order; junction bases with no gene match: 7. The CDR3 length is 16 residues. CDR1 SNHLY and CDR2 FYNNEI come from the germline V gene. The CDR3 here is CASSDRTGVGNQPQHF. In DNA form, the CDR3 reads TGTGCCAGCAGTGACAGGACAGGGGTCGGTAATCAGCCCCAGCATTTT.

This sequence joins TRBV5-4 and TRBJ2-7; a possible D gene is TRBD1 (5 bases). V was cut by 0 bases and J by 0 bases, with 10 bases left in between. CDR3 size: 15 residues. Looked up from germline, CDR1 is SGHNT and CDR2 is YYREEE (reference sequence). The CDR3 DNA follows: TGTGCCAGCAGCTTGGCTGCAGGGTCCTCCTACGAGCAGTACTTC. Translating gives CASSLAAGSSYEQYF.

The rearrangement uses TRBV28 and TRBJ1-5; D is unresolved. CDR1 is MDHEN, CDR2 SYDVKM, per germline. The CDR3 is made up of 17 amino acids. The ends were cut back, 2 bases at V and 2 bases at J, with 16 bases in the middle. The CDR3 protein is CASSLNPGSFGNQPQHF. For the CDR3, the DNA is TGTGCCAGCAGTTTAAACCCGGGATCTTTCGGCAATCAGCCCCAGCATTTT.